These 23 T cell receptor beta chains came from one sample sequenced in a study of spatial heterogeneity in lung cancer (dated by TCRdb to between 2018 and 2020). Libraries were built with 5' RACE. Sequenced on a NextSeq 500. In TCRdb, the public reads were trimmed at Q25 with fastp and aligned with MiXCR, with productive beta chains retained. When rows share a CDR3 protein, they turn into one entry using the most common DNA and genes. A total of 40,000 or so distinct CDR3 sequences appear in this sample, under 4% of them only once. 30% to 45% of the sample is in the top ten clones. The sample's time point, from its label and the paper: sample taken at primary tumor resection. Specimen: normal lung tissue next to the tumor, collected at surgery. These receptors were obtained from a male donor with early-stage non-small cell lung cancer.

The chain employs TRBV7-2 and TRBJ2-3; D remains unclear. The CDR3 has 14 residues. Trimming took 1 base from V and 2 from J, leaving 7 bases between them. The germline V gene has CDR1 SGHTA and CDR2 FQGNSA. In DNA, the CDR3 is TGTGCCAGCAGCTTAGGGCAGATCACAGATACGCAGTATTTT. Translation gives CASSLGQITDTQYF.

This clonotype was observed at least ten times. This chain uses TRBV10-2 with TRBJ2-3, with TRBD2 identical over 7 bases. This CDR3 contains 15 residues. The ends lost 5 bases at V and 2 bases at J; junction bases unmatched: 7. From germline, CDR1 is WSHSY and CDR2 SAAADI. In nucleotides, the CDR3 is TGCGCCAGCAGTTCGGCTAGCGGCCACACAGATACGCAGTATTTT. This translates into CASSSASGHTDTQYF.

At least ten counts were recorded for this clonotype. This may come from a read error, since a much larger clone is one base off. V is TRBV6-2 or TRBV6-3 and J is TRBJ2-2, with 7 bases aligning to TRBD1. With V trimmed by 8 bases and J by 6 bases, 12 bases remained unmatched. The CDR3 covers 15 residues. CDR1 is MNHEY, CDR2 SVGEGT, per germline. The DNA of the CDR3 is TGTGCCAGCCGGGACAGCCCTCCGGTCGCCGGGGAGCTGTTTTTT. Protein: CASRDSPPVAGELFF.

This clonotype was recorded at least ten times. The chain combines TRBV24-1 with TRBJ1-2; D not certain. CDR3 length: 12 residues. Trimming pared 4 bases from V and 4 bases from J, leaving 6 bases between. CDR1 is KGHDR, CDR2 SFDVKD, per germline. CDR3 protein: CATSDPPYGYTF. Written as DNA, the CDR3 is TGTGCCACCAGTGACCCACCCTATGGCTACACCTTC.

In its sample, this clonotype is medium-sized. J is TRBJ2-7 and V is TRBV10-3; no definite D call. This CDR3 has 12 residues. V lost 3 bases to trimming and J lost 5 bases, with 8 bases between them. The germline CDR1 and CDR2 sequences are ENHRY and SYGVKD. The DNA of the CDR3 is TGTGCCATCAGTGATATAAGGGACGAGCAGTACTTC. Protein sequence: CAISDIRDEQYF.

The sample holds many counts of this clonotype. The V and J genes are TRBV12-3 or TRBV12-4 and TRBJ1-4; no definite D call. V lost 5 bases and J lost 4, with 17 bases in between. This CDR3 has 16 residues. The CDR3 coding sequence is TGTGCCAGCAGTACAAGGGTGAGCGGAATTAATGAAAAACTGTTTTTT. Encoded protein: CASSTRVSGINEKLFF.

Many counts were recorded for this clonotype. J is TRBJ2-6 and V is TRBV7-9; no firm D call. The V gene's germline CDR1 is SEHNR and CDR2 FQNEAQ (reference sequence). The CDR3 runs to 15 residues. The ends were cut back, 1 base at V and 0 bases at J, with 4 bases in the middle. As DNA, the CDR3 is TGTGCCAGCAGCTTAGTCGGCTCTGGGGCCAACGTCCTGACTTTC. This translates into CASSLVGSGANVLTF.

This clonotype was recorded at least ten times. The rearrangement uses TRBV18 and TRBJ1-3; D remains ambiguous. The CDR3 is 12 amino acids. Germline V gene sequence: CDR1 KGHSH, CDR2 LQKENI. V was pared by 9 bases and J by 9 bases, with 15 bases between. The CDR3 loop reads CASQREGGTIYF. The CDR3 DNA reads TGTGCCAGTCAACGGGAGGGAGGCACCATATATTTT. The full variable domain, with the rest looked up from reference TRBV18 and TRBJ1-3, is NAGVMQNPRHLVRRRGQEARLRCSPMKGHSHVYWYRQLPEEGLKFMVYLQKENIIDESGMPKERFSAEFPKEGPSILRIQQVVRGDSAAYFCASQREGGTIYFGEGSWLTVV.

At least ten counts were recorded for this clonotype. J is TRBJ1-2 and V is TRBV6-1, with D possibly TRBD1 on 5 matching bases. The V gene's germline CDR1 is MNHNS and CDR2 SASEGT. The CDR3 consists of 12 residues. V was trimmed by 4 bases and J by 3 bases, leaving 6 bases between them. The CDR3 protein is CASSGGDYGYTF. In nucleotides, the CDR3 is TGTGCCAGCAGTGGGGGGGACTATGGCTACACCTTC.

The table lists this clonotype with many counts. The chain employs TRBV6-5 and TRBJ1-1; no clear D gene. Germline CDR1 MNHEY, CDR2 SVGAGI. The CDR3 extends over 11 amino acids. The V end was cut by 2 bases, the J end by 11 bases, with 9 bases between. As DNA, the CDR3 is TGTGCCAGCAGTTACCAACGGCTCGCTTTCTTT. Protein product: CASSYQRLAFF.

This clonotype was counted many times. This chain uses TRBV7-9 with TRBJ1-4; D remains unclear. CDR3 length equals 12 residues. Germline V gene data show CDR1 as SEHNR and CDR2 as FQNEAQ (reference sequence). The V and J ends lost 5 bases and 5 bases respectively, with 6 bases between them. The CDR3 reads CASSERNEKLFF. CDR3 in DNA: TGTGCCAGCAGCGAGAGAAATGAAAAACTGTTTTTT.

This clonotype was counted many times. The rearrangement links TRBV20-1 to TRBJ1-5; D is uncertain. V was pared by 0 bases and J by 3 bases, with 9 bases between. The CDR3 consists of 14 residues. From germline, CDR1 is DFQATT and CDR2 SNEGSKA (reference sequence). The CDR3 region has the DNA TGCAGTGCTAGAGACCGGACGGTCAATCAGCCCCAGCATTTT. Its protein is CSARDRTVNQPQHF.

This clonotype showed up many times. The genes are TRBV12-3 or TRBV12-4 and TRBJ2-1; perhaps TRBD1 as D (6 bases). This CDR3 has 13 amino acids. Trimming pared 6 bases from V and 5 bases from J, leaving 11 bases between. In DNA form, the CDR3 reads TGTGCCAGCAGGGCAGGGACACACAATGAGCAGTTCTTC. It specifies CASRAGTHNEQFF.

This clonotype was seen repeatedly, ten times or more. The chain uses TRBV12-3 or TRBV12-4 and TRBJ2-6; D ambiguous. V dropped 3 bases and J dropped 4 bases, with 4 bases sitting between them. The CDR3 loop spans 13 amino acids. Here the CDR3 reads CASSFTGANVLTF. In DNA, the CDR3 is TGTGCCAGCAGTTTCACCGGGGCCAACGTCCTGACTTTC.

J is TRBJ1-4 and V is TRBV20-1; no clear D gene. The CDR3 has 15 residues. The V gene lost 5 bases and the J gene lost 0 bases, with 13 bases spanning the gap. The germline gives CDR1 DFQATT, CDR2 SNEGSKA (reference sequence). CDR3 protein: CSAEVAEATNEKLFF. The DNA for the CDR3 is TGCAGTGCTGAGGTCGCCGAAGCAACTAATGAAAAACTGTTTTTT.

In its sample, this clonotype was seen many times. The chain has TRBV7-6 and TRBJ1-6, with TRBD1 matching 7 bases. This CDR3 spans 14 amino acids. Germline loops: CDR1 SGHVS, CDR2 FNYEAQ. J lost 5 bases, V lost 5 bases, and 3 bases had no gene match. The CDR3 is CASSHGQDNSPLHF. CDR3 DNA: TGTGCCAGCAGCCACGGACAGGATAATTCACCCCTCCACTTT.

At least ten counts were recorded for this clonotype. This chain links TRBV29-1 with TRBJ2-1; perhaps TRBD1 as D (5 bases). The V gene's germline CDR1 is SQVTM and CDR2 ANQGSEA. Trimming took off 6 bases at V and 0 bases at J, with 12 bases between the two ends. This CDR3 is 14 amino acids long. CDR3 amino acids: CSVLRGSSYNEQFF. DNA of the CDR3: TGCAGCGTCCTAAGGGGTAGCTCCTACAATGAGCAGTTCTTC.

This clonotype has ten or more counts. The chain is built from TRBV6-2 or TRBV6-3 and TRBJ1-2; the D is unclear. V shed 5 bases and J shed 2 bases, with 12 bases lying between them. The germline V gene has CDR1 MNHEY and CDR2 SVGEGT. This CDR3 spans 14 amino acids. The CDR3, as DNA: TGTGCCAGCAGTACCCAAGGCAGCAACTATGGCTACACCTTC. Its translation is CASSTQGSNYGYTF.

This rearrangement joins TRBV24-1 to TRBJ2-3, with 8 bases that match TRBD1. Per the germline V gene, CDR1 is KGHDR and CDR2 is SFDVKD. The CDR3 contains 15 residues. V shed 3 bases and J 0 bases; nucleotides not matched to a gene: 1. CDR3 protein: CATSDRQGSTDTQYF. The CDR3 DNA sequence: TGTGCCACCAGTGATCGACAGGGGAGCACAGATACGCAGTATTTT.

In its sample, this clonotype was seen many times. The chain uses TRBV6-5 and TRBJ2-1, with D possibly called TRBD1 or TRBD2 (5 bases each). Germline V lookup: CDR1 MNHEY, CDR2 SVGAGI. The V end lost 2 bases, the J end lost 9 bases, and 11 bases lay between the germline ends. This CDR3 has 13 residues. The CDR3: CASSYRDGGEQFF. In DNA, the CDR3 is TGTGCCAGCAGTTACAGGGACGGCGGTGAGCAGTTCTTC.

The table lists this clonotype with many counts. This chain connects TRBV20-1 to TRBJ2-7, with 10 bases identical to TRBD1. Trimming at V came to 5 bases and at J to 0 bases, leaving 4 bases not matched to a gene. Looked up from germline, CDR1 is DFQATT and CDR2 is SNEGSKA (reference sequence). The CDR3 extends over 14 amino acids. DNA for the CDR3: TGCAGTGCTGTGGACAGGGGGGGCTCCTACGAGCAGTACTTC. It is translated as CSAVDRGGSYEQYF.

This clonotype showed up many times. This rearrangement joins TRBV6-5 to TRBJ1-1; 10 nucleotides agree with TRBD1. This CDR3 spans 17 amino acids. V lost 1 base, J lost 5 bases, and 10 bases stayed unmatched. The germline gives CDR1 MNHEY, CDR2 SVGAGI. Written as DNA, the CDR3 is TGTGCCAGCAGTTACTACCCCGGGACAGGGGATGGAACTGAAGCTTTCTTT. Amino acids: CASSYYPGTGDGTEAFF.

There are many counts of this clonotype. V and J are TRBV5-1 and TRBJ1-1; no firm D call. Between the trimmed V and J ends, which lost 1 base and 1 base, there was a span of 11 bases. This CDR3 contains 15 residues. In germline, CDR1 is SGHRS, CDR2 YFSETQ. The DNA of the CDR3 is TGCGCCAGCAGCTTGTTCAGTGGGGAGAACACTGAAGCTTTCTTT. Amino acids: CASSLFSGENTEAFF.